Each of the 11 T cell receptor beta chains below was sequenced from the same sample in a study of blood T cell repertoires in COVID-19. Clones were read by immunoSEQ multiplex PCR, and TCRdb kept only the in-frame ones, dropping some. The sample comprises about 170,000 clones, roughly 90% of which are singletons, and about 26% rests with the top ten. Sequenced material: peripheral blood. The receptor source for this set is a man between 60 and 75 years old with acute or convalescent COVID-19.

The chain has TRBV18 and TRBJ2-1; 11 bases line up with TRBD2. CDR1 and CDR2 (germline): KGHSH, LQKENI. This CDR3 comprises 22 residues. Losses at the gene ends were 2 bases for V and 0 bases for J; bases not matched to a gene: 18. The CDR3 sequence is CASSPYRALAGGRLSSYNEQFF. The CDR3 DNA reads TGTGCCAGCTCACCATATCGAGCGCTAGCGGGAGGTAGGCTGAGCTCCTACAATGAGCAGTTCTTC.

The genes are TRBV6-6 and TRBJ1-2; no clear D. Germline V lookup: CDR1 MNHNY, CDR2 SVGAGI (reference sequence). The CDR3 runs 13 residues. The ends were cut back, 2 bases at V and 3 bases at J, with 7 bases in the middle. The CDR3 bases are TGTGCCAGCAGTTACGATCGGGACTATGGCTACACCTTC. Residues: CASSYDRDYGYTF.

The chain is built from TRBV28 and TRBJ2-3; TRBD2 might be the D (6 bases). V lost 7 bases to trimming and J lost 6 bases, with 17 bases between them. Germline CDR1 MDHEN, CDR2 SYDVKM. The CDR3 contains 14 residues. The CDR3 spells CASIPGGRMDTQYF. In DNA, the CDR3 is TGTGCCAGCATCCCTGGGGGGAGAATGGATACGCAGTATTTT.

The chain carries TRBV18 and TRBJ1-6; perhaps TRBD1 as D (5 bases). Trimming shortened V by 3 bases and J by 0 bases, and 9 bases separated the two germline ends. Germline values: CDR1 KGHSH, CDR2 LQKENI. The CDR3 totals 16 residues. CDR3 DNA sequence: TGTGCCAGCTCACCGGACACGAGCTCCTATAATTCACCCCTCCACTTT. Its translation is CASSPDTSSYNSPLHF.

This chain joins TRBV10-3 and TRBJ2-3; maybe TRBD2 (6 bases). Germline V gene lookup returns CDR1 ENHRY and CDR2 SYGVKD. The CDR3 contains 15 residues. Trimming stripped 4 bases from V and 3 bases from J, with 14 bases between. The CDR3 loop is CAISVDGSETDTQYF. The CDR3 DNA sequence: TGTGCCATCAGTGTAGACGGGAGTGAGACAGATACGCAGTATTTT.

The chain links TRBV27 to TRBJ1-2; 9 bases line up with TRBD1. This CDR3 spans 16 amino acids. From germline, CDR1 is MNHEY and CDR2 SMNVEV (reference sequence). V was clipped by 4 bases and J by 3 bases; unmatched bases: 9. CDR3 sequence (DNA): TGTGCCAGCAGTTGGCGGAGGGGGACAGGGCACTATGGCTACACCTTC. Translation gives CASSWRRGTGHYGYTF.

This clone was seen only once. The chain carries TRBV9 and TRBJ2-1; D possibly corresponds to TRBD2 (5 bases). V gave up 4 bases and J gave up 9 bases, with 26 bases separating them. CDR3 size: 17 residues. Germline loops: CDR1 SGDLS, CDR2 YYNGEE. This CDR3 reads CASSPRRTIPSSPEQFF. The DNA of the CDR3 is TGTGCCAGCAGCCCCCGACGAACTATTCCTAGCTCCCCTGAGCAGTTCTTC.

The J gene is TRBJ2-7, the V gene TRBV3-1 (or the pseudogene TRBV3-2); 13 bases match TRBD2. The CDR3 covers 19 residues. Trimming cost V 5 bases and J 2 bases; bases outside gene matches: 15. Germline assignment: CDR1 LGHDT and CDR2 YNNKEL (reference sequence). The chain's CDR3 is CASSIRRTSGSPPPYEQYF. In DNA, the CDR3 is TGTGCCAGCAGCATAAGAAGGACTAGCGGGAGTCCCCCCCCCTACGAGCAGTACTTC.

This clone was seen only once. The rearrangement uses TRBV5-5 and TRBJ2-2; D call uncertain. From germline, CDR1 is SGHKS and CDR2 YYEKEE (reference sequence). The CDR3 contains 14 residues. The V end lost 3 bases, the J end lost 4 bases, and 10 bases lay between the germline ends. CDR3 nucleotides: TGTGCCAGCAGCTCAGGATTGGGCACCGGGGAGCTGTTTTTT. It codes for CASSSGLGTGELFF.

The chain uses TRBV12-3 or TRBV12-4 and TRBJ2-1; 8 bases match TRBD1. This CDR3 region has 13 residues. After removal of 5 bases from V and 8 bases from J, the junction contained 5 bases not matched to a gene. The CDR3: CASSTHRGDEQFF. The CDR3 bases are TGTGCCAGCAGTACCCACAGGGGGGATGAGCAGTTCTTC.

The chain combines TRBV11-2 with TRBJ1-1; D is uncertain. Looked up from germline, CDR1 is SGHAT and CDR2 is FQNNGV. The CDR3 contains 12 residues. Trimming shortened V by 2 bases and J by 5 bases, and 6 bases separated the two germline ends. In nucleotides, the CDR3 is TGTGCCAGCAGCTTAAGAGTTACTGAAGCTTTCTTT. As protein: CASSLRVTEAFF.